These T cell receptor beta chains were read from a single sample in a study of control samples from healthy donors and cancer patients. Produced via immunoSEQ multiplex PCR; TCRdb's table is partial and in-frame only. Among some 71,000 clones listed, about 87% were seen once. The sample comprised PBMCs. The receptors come from a woman aged 50 to 65 with head and neck cancer. Both conserved end residues are trimmed from each CDR3. The order of the fields is V gene, clone size, CDR3 protein. Clone size is shown for a subset of rows, as once, few, many or a class of expanded clone.

TRBV7-7 | - | ASSPMGSGTSAQY
TRBV7-6 | once | ASSFEFYGGLDEQF
TRBV3-1/TRBV3-2 | - | ASSHWAGRGSGANVLT
TRBV4-1 | - | ASSQFRQGANEKLF
TRBV11-2 | - | ARNGRPGRTEAF
TRBV6-2/TRBV6-3 | once | ASSLRDAWGTGELF
TRBV6-2/TRBV6-3 | - | ASSWRRANEQF
TRBV6-6 | - | ASSYGGLSAEAF
TRBV28 | - | ASSLVGAGLLETQY
TRBV11-1 | - | ASSKGQGARAEQF
TRBV7-2 | - | ASSINQGIEAF
TRBV24-1 | - | ATSDPDTSQVTDTQY
TRBV6-1 | - | ASSEGYGYT
TRBV5-4 | - | ASSLASGGPQGHTQY
TRBV29-1 | - | SVVPTGQGSYEQY
TRBV9 | few | ASRRGPSGGINTGELF
TRBV28 | - | ASTSLYEQY
TRBV5-1 | - | ASSISSGGNNEQF
TRBV30 | once | AWSPGGTGQDTQY
TRBV20-1 | - | SASTTGDRANQPQH
TRBV6-5 | - | ATSEGVEDEQY
TRBV7-9 | - | ARGAPTGTGLLTNTEAF
TRBV11-3 | - | ASSLDGTGDEQF
TRBV3-1/TRBV3-2 | - | ASSQGGERNSPLH
TRBV12-3/TRBV12-4 | - | ASSLYNEQF
TRBV7-2 | - | ASSLGYRGEQF
TRBV25-1 | - | ASSEFTGTGNTEAF
TRBV12-3/TRBV12-4 | - | ASRVGGNTIY
TRBV27 | - | ASSLSPRGVGSPDTQY
TRBV7-9 | few | ASSFGGTGPQETQY
TRBV12-5 | - | ASGSTTEAF
TRBV15 | - | ATSRDRETGELF
TRBV28 | - | ASSLTAGGRELF
TRBV28 | - | ASSLHAGDGYQPQH
TRBV30 | - | AWSVLRGTEAF
TRBV7-6 | - | ASSLLNDGNYEQY
TRBV5-1 | - | ASSPGPETYEQY
TRBV11-2 | - | ASSPVRDTEAF
TRBV19 | - | ASRGQGQTYEQY
TRBV6-5 | - | ASSYSGQGNTEAF
TRBV27 | once | ASSFRRGGVESYNEQF